This entry concerns a single T cell receptor (beta chain). What it recognizes is unknown. Researchers amplified the TCR beta CDR3 regions from RNA transcripts. The HTBI primer set drove a first-round RT-PCR of the TCR CDR3. MiXCR, run by TCRdb on the multiplex PCR reads, gives a single entry per CDR3 protein. The sample holds 730,000 or so distinct CDR3 sequences, roughly 20% seen once. This CDR3 comprises 12 residues. Germline V CDR1 and CDR2: SNHLY, FYNNEI. With 7 bases removed from V and 5 bases from J, the gap between germline ends came to 11 bases. This sample stems from a study of T cells in Graves' hyperthyroidism and ophthalmopathy. Investigators excluded patients with uncontrolled infection, other autoimmune disease, pregnancy or lactation. It was approximately 9.4 ml of fresh peripheral blood that supplied the PBMCs. Study outcomes and limitations: Blood also showed most of the thyroid clonotypes that were expanded above 0.001. Ophthalmopathy was predicted by the model a median of about 6.5 months ahead of onset.

This sequence was found in a woman aged 50 to 65 with Graves' hyperthyroidism that later progressed to Graves' ophthalmopathy. Sequencing used blood. The chain combines TRBV2 with TRBJ2-5, with D possibly being TRBD2 (5 bases). The CDR3 is CASITTGETQYF. Here the CDR3 DNA reads TGTGCCAGCATCACGACGGGGGAGACCCAGTACTTC.